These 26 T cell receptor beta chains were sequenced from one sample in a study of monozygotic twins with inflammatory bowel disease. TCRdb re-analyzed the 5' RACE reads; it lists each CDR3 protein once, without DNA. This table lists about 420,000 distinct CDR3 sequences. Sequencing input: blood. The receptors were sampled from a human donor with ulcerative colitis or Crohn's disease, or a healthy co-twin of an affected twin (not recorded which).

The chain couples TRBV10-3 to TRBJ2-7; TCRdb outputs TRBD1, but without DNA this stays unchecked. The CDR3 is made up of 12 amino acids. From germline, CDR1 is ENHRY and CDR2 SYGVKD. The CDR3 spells CAIPGAGREQYF.

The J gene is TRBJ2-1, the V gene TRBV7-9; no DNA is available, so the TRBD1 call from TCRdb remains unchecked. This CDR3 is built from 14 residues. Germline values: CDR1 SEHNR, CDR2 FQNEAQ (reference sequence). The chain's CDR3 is CASTLVRSYNEQFF.

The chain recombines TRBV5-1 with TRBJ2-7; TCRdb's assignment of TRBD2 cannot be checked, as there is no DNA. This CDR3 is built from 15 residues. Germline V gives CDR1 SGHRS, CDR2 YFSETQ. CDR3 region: CASSRRAGGFYEQYF. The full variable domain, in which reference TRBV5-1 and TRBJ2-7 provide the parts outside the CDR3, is KAGVTQTPRYLIKTRGQQVTLSCSPISGHRSVSWYQQTPGQGLQFLFEYFSETQRNKGNFPGRFSGRQFSNSRSEMNVSTLELGDSALYLCASSRRAGGFYEQYFGPGTRLTVT.

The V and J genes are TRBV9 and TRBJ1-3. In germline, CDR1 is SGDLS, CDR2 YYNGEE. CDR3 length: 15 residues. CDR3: CASSVDPSPGNTIYF. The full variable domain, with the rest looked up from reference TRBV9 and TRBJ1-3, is DSGVTQTPKHLITATGQRVTLRCSPRSGDLSVYWYQQSLDQGLQFLIQYYNGEERAKGNILERFSAQQFPDLHSELNLSSLELGDSALYFCASSVDPSPGNTIYFGEGSWLTVV.

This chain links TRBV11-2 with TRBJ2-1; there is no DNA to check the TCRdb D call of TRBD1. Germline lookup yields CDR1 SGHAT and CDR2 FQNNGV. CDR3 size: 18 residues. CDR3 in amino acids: CASSLRVSWKGSYNEQFF.

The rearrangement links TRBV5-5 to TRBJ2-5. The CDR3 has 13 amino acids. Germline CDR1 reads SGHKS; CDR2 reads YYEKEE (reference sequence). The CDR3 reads CASSLAKGWTQYF. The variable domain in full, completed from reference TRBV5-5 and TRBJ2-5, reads DAGVTQSPTHLIKTRGQQVTLRCSPISGHKSVSWYQQVLGQGPQFIFQYYEKEERGRGNFPDRFSARQFPNYSSELNVNALLLGDSALYLCASSLAKGWTQYFGPGTRLLVL.

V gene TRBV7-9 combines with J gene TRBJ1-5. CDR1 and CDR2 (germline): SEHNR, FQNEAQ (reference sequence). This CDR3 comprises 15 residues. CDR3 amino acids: CASSLDRNSNQPQHF. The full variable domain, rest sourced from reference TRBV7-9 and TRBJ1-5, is DTGVSQNPRHKITKRGQNVTFRCDPISEHNRLYWYRQTLGQGPEFLTYFQNEAQLEKSRLLSDRFSAERPKGSFSTLEIQRTEQGDSAMYLCASSLDRNSNQPQHFGDGTRLSIL.

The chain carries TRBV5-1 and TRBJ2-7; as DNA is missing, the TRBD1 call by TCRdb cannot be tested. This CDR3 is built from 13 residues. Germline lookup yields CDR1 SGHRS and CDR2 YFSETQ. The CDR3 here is CASNPTGTYEQYF. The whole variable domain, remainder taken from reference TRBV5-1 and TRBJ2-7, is KAGVTQTPRYLIKTRGQQVTLSCSPISGHRSVSWYQQTPGQGLQFLFEYFSETQRNKGNFPGRFSGRQFSNSRSEMNVSTLELGDSALYLCASNPTGTYEQYFGPGTRLTVT.

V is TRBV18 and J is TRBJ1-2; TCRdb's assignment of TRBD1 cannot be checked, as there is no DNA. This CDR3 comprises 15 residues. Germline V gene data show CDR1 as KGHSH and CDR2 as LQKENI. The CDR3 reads CASSPQGQVANGYTF. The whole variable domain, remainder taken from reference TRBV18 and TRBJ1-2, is NAGVMQNPRHLVRRRGQEARLRCSPMKGHSHVYWYRQLPEEGLKFMVYLQKENIIDESGMPKERFSAEFPKEGPSILRIQQVVRGDSAAYFCASSPQGQVANGYTFGSGTRLTVV.

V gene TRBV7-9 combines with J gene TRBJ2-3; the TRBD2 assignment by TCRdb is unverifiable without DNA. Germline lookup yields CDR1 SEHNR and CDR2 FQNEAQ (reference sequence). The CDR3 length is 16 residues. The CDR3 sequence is CASSLGLAGSTDTQYF.

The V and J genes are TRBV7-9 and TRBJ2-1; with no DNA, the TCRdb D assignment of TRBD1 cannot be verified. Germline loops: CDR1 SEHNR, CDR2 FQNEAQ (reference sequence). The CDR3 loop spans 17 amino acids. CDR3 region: CASTPIPRGRGYNEQFF.

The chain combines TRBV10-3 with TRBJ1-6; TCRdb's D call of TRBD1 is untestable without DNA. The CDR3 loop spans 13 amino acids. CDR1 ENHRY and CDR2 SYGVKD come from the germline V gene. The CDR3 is CAISADRVAPLHF.

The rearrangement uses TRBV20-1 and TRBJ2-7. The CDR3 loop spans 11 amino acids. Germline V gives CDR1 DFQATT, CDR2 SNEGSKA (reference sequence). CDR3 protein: CSADIISEQYF.

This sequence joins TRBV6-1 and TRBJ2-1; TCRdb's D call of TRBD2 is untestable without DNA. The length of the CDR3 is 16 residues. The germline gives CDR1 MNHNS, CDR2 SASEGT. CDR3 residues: CATCSREGRSYNEQFF.

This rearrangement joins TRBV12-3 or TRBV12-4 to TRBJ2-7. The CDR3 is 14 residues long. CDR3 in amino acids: CASSLADSSYEQYF.

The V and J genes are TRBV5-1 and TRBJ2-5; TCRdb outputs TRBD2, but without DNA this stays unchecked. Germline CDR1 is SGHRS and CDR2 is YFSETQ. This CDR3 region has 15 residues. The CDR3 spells CASSPLAGEAETQYF. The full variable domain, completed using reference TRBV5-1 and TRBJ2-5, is KAGVTQTPRYLIKTRGQQVTLSCSPISGHRSVSWYQQTPGQGLQFLFEYFSETQRNKGNFPGRFSGRQFSNSRSEMNVSTLELGDSALYLCASSPLAGEAETQYFGPGTRLLVL.

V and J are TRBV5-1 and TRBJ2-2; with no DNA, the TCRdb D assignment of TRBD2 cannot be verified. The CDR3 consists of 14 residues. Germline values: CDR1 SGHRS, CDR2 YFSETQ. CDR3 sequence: CASSFSGDGGELFF. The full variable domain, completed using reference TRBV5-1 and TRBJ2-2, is KAGVTQTPRYLIKTRGQQVTLSCSPISGHRSVSWYQQTPGQGLQFLFEYFSETQRNKGNFPGRFSGRQFSNSRSEMNVSTLELGDSALYLCASSFSGDGGELFFGEGSRLTVL.

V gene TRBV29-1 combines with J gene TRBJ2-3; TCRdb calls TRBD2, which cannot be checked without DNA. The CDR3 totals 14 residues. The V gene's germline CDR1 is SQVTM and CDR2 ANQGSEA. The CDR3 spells CSVLLAGRADTQYF.

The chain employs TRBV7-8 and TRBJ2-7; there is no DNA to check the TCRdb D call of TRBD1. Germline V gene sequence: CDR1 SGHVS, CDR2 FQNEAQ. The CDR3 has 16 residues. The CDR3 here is CASSLDQGAGAYEQYF.

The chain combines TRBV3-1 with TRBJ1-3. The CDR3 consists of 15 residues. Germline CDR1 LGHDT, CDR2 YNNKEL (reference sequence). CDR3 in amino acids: CASTLGGISGNTIYF.

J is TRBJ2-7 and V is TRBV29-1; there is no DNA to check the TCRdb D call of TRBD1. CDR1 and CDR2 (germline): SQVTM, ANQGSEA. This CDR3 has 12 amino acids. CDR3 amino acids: CSARLGGYEQYF.

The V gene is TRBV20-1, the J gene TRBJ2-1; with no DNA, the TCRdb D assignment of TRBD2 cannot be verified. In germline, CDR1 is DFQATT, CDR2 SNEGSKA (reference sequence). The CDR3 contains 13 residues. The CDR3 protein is CSAPEDGYNEQFF.

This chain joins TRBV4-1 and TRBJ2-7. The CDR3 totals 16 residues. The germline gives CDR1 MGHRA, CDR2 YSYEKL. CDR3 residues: CASSQDQIDRSYEQYF.

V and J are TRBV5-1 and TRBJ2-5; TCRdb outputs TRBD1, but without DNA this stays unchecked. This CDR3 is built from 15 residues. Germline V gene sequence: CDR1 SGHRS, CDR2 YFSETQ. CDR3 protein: CASSLGQGVQETQYF.

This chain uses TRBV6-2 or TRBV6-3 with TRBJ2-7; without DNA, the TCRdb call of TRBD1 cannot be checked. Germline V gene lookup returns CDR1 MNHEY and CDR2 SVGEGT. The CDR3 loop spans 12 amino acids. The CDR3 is CATRTTSYEQYF.

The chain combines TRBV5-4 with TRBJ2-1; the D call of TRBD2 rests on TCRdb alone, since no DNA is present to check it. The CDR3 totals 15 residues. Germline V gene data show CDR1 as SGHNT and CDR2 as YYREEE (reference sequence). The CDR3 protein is CASSLSAAGLNEQFF.